The TCR beta chain described here comes from a study of OX40 agonist ivuxolimab in advanced cancers. Broader study findings: Both blood CD4+ and CD8+ T cells showed clonal growth by week 6 at 0.1 to 3.0 mg/kg. In general, CD8+ T cells held more expanded clones than CD4+ did, on average. The work left the antigen specificity of expanded peripheral T cells undetermined.

Measured with immunoSEQ multiplex PCR; TCRdb has only the in-frame clones, and not every one. There are about 89,000 clones in the sample; more than 70% occur only once, and 5.5% to 7.5% lies in the top ten. It was autoimmune disease history or systemic immunosuppression that excluded patients. The CDR3 runs 14 residues. Germline CDR1 SGHTA, CDR2 FQGNSA. V lost 0 bases, J lost 1 base, and 6 bases lay in between. As regards this clone: Its antigen is unknown.

The sequence derives from an adult with an advanced solid tumor such as melanoma, head and neck, liver or kidney cancer. The sample was CD4+ or CD8+ T cells sorted from blood, taken in a trial of the OX40 agonist ivuxolimab. This chain uses TRBV7-2 with TRBJ1-1; D ambiguous. DNA of the CDR3: TGTGCCAGCAGCTTAGCGCTGGCGAACACTGAAGCTTTCTTT. This translates into CASSLALANTEAFF.